This TCR beta chain was recovered during a study of Tregs in tolerant kidney transplant recipients. The table came from immunoSEQ multiplex PCR; TCRdb's copy has only in-frame clones and leaves some out. Of 98,000 or so clones listed, 90% were seen once; the top ten hold around 0.35%. This CDR3 is 14 amino acids long. V shed 4 bases and J shed 3 bases, with 13 bases lying between them. Germline CDR1 and CDR2: MNHEY and SVGAGI. Unstimulated regulatory T cells (CD4+CD25+CD127-), CD4+CD25- non-regulatory cells, CD4 and CD8 cells were FACS-sorted from thawed PBMCs. Material: CD4+ T cells from blood, obtained before the transplant. This clonotype was obtained from a human donor who received a combined kidney and bone marrow transplant. The chain employs TRBV6-5 and TRBJ2-7; D is perhaps TRBD2 (5 bases). CDR3 region: CASSSETGNYEQYF. The CDR3 DNA reads TGTGCCAGCAGTTCCGAGACGGGAAACTACGAGCAGTACTTC.